One and the same sample provided the 3 T cell receptor beta chains below, sequenced in a study of cytomegalovirus exposure and HLA in healthy donors (TCRdb year 2017). The library was prepared using the immunoSEQ multiplex PCR assay. For the multiplex PCR, a mixture combining 60 forward primers for TCR Vbeta segments and 13 reverse primers for TCR Jbeta segments was used. Here the immuneACCESS table is served through TCRdb, limited to in-frame sequences with V and J called. Missing clones are a known gap in these copies; in checked studies unresolved V genes cover under half, and the rest lacks a known reason. This sample's clone table shows about 110,000 clones. The ten top clones hold 0.55% to 0.6% of the sample. The specimen was PBMCs. The receptor source for this set is a man aged 45-60 years in good health and CMV-seronegative.

The J gene is TRBJ1-5, the V gene TRBV19; D is uncertain. CDR3 length: 13 amino acids. Germline lookup yields CDR1 LNHDA and CDR2 SQIVND (reference sequence). Trimming cost V 3 bases and J 4 bases, with 7 bases left between them. In DNA, the CDR3 is TGTGCCAGTAGTATCCAGCGAAATCAGCCCCAGCATTTT. The encoded protein is CASSIQRNQPQHF. The full variable domain, completed using reference TRBV19 and TRBJ1-5, is DGGITQSPKYLFRKEGQNVTLSCEQNLNHDAMYWYRQDPGQGLRLIYYSQIVNDFQKGDIAEGYSVSREKKESFPLTVTSAQKNPTAFYLCASSIQRNQPQHFGDGTRLSIL.

A note on this clone: A read error may produce the germline difference seen at one junction end. This chain links TRBV7-7 with TRBJ2-1; tentatively, D is TRBD2 (5 bases). Germline-derived CDR1 and CDR2 are SSHAT and FNYEAQ (reference sequence). The CDR3 is 13 amino acids. CDR3 in amino acids: CASSLGPGDEQFF. The CDR3 DNA reads as TGTGCTAGCAGCTTAGGGCCCGGGGATGAGCAGTTCTTC.

The chain couples TRBV5-4 to TRBJ2-3, with D unclear. Germline V gives CDR1 SGHNT, CDR2 YYREEE (reference sequence). This CDR3 has 12 amino acids. The V and J ends lost 4 bases and 2 bases respectively, with 5 bases between them. CDR3 in amino acids: CASSRDTDTQYF. The CDR3 nucleotides read TGTGCCAGCAGCCGCGACACAGATACGCAGTATTTT.